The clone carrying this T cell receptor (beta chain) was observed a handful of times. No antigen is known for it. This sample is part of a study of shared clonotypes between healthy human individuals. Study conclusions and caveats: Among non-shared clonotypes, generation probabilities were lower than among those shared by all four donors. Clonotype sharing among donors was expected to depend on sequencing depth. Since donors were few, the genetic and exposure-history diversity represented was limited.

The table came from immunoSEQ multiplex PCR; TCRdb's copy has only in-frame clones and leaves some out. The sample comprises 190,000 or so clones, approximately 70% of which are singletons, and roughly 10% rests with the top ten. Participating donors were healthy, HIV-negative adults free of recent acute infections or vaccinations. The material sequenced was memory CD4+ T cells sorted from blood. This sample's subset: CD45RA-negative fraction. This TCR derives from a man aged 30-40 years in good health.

CDR3 region: CASSETQGRDTEAFF. CDR3 nucleotide sequence: TGTGCCAGCTCAGAGACTCAAGGGAGGGACACTGAAGCTTTCTTT. The chain couples TRBV18 to TRBJ1-1; D uncertain. Germline values: CDR1 KGHSH, CDR2 LQKENI. This CDR3 is 15 amino acids long. Trimming left V 5 bases short and J 3 bases short, with 16 bases between.